The 23 T cell receptor beta chains below were found in one sample sequenced in a study of cytomegalovirus exposure and HLA in healthy donors. PCR employed 60 Vbeta and 13 Jbeta primers. The assay was immunoSEQ multiplex PCR, and TCRdb's table has in-frame clones only and misses some. The table has about 180,000 clones, over 75% seen once. The sequenced sample consisted of PBMCs. The receptors come from a man aged 55 to 70 in good health and CMV-seronegative.

This sequence joins TRBV21-1 and TRBJ2-7; the DNA was not compared with TRBD1, the D call given in the table. TRBV21-1 is reported as a pseudogene. The CDR3 runs 24 residues. CDR3: CASSKGGPPEGPLNNRGIPYEQYF. The CDR3 DNA reads TGTGCCAGCAGCAAAGGAGGGCCGCCCGAGGGGCCACTCAACAACAGGGGGATCCCCTACGAGCAGTACTTC.

The chain carries TRBV7-8 and TRBJ2-1, with TRBD1 matching over 7 bases. Losses at the gene ends were 6 bases for V and 4 bases for J; bases not matched to a gene: 6. Germline V CDR1 and CDR2: SGHVS, FQNEAQ. The CDR3 is made up of 14 amino acids. The CDR3 protein is CASRTPGQYNEQFF. The CDR3 coding sequence is TGTGCCAGCAGAACCCCGGGACAGTACAATGAGCAGTTCTTC.

The chain carries TRBV2 and TRBJ2-2; TRBD2 aligns across 7 bases. This CDR3 comprises 15 residues. Germline-derived CDR1 and CDR2 are SNHLY and FYNNEI. Trimming removed 6 bases from V and 2 bases from J; junction bases left unmatched: 6. CDR3 region: CASRLGGGNTGELFF. DNA for the CDR3: TGTGCCAGCAGGTTAGGCGGGGGAAACACCGGGGAGCTGTTTTTT.

Note on this clone: An end of the junction does not agree with germline; a read error may underlie this. The chain couples TRBV7-9 to TRBJ2-7, with D tentatively TRBD1 (6 bases). The CDR3 runs to 12 residues. Germline V gene sequence: CDR1 SEHNR, CDR2 FQNEAQ (reference sequence). As DNA, the CDR3 is TGTTCCAGCAGCCCAGGGGCCTACGAGCAGTACTTC. Its protein product is CSSSPGAYEQYF.

This clone occurred a few times. The CDR3 reads CASSSLPSGGTDTQYF. The CDR3 DNA sequence: TGTGCCAGCAGCTCCCTGCCTAGCGGAGGCACAGATACGCAGTATTTT. The J gene is TRBJ2-3, the V gene TRBV7-9; 7 nucleotides agree with TRBD2. The V gene's germline CDR1 is SEHNR and CDR2 FQNEAQ (reference sequence). CDR3 length: 16 residues. Trimming cost V 4 bases and J 1 base; bases outside gene matches: 8. The variable domain in full, completed from reference TRBV7-9 and TRBJ2-3, reads DTGVSQNPRHKITKRGQNVTFRCDPISEHNRLYWYRQTLGQGPEFLTYFQNEAQLEKSRLLSDRFSAERPKGSFSTLEIQRTEQGDSAMYLCASSSLPSGGTDTQYFGPGTRLTVL.

J is TRBJ1-5 and V is TRBV27; the match to TRBD1 covers 9 bases. CDR3 size: 14 residues. V lost 3 bases to trimming and J lost 5 bases; unmatched junction nucleotides: 2. The germline V gene encodes CDR1 MNHEY and CDR2 SMNVEV (reference sequence). In nucleotides, the CDR3 is TGTGCCAGCAGTTTGGGACAGGGTTATCAGCCCCAGCATTTT. Amino acids: CASSLGQGYQPQHF.

The rearrangement links TRBV30 to TRBJ1-1, with 11 bases fitting TRBD1. Per germline, CDR1 GTSNPN and CDR2 SVGIG (reference sequence). The junction had 5 bases not matched to a gene; V was cut back by 0 bases and J by 5 bases. The CDR3 contains 15 residues. CDR3 in amino acids: CAWSVVWDRGTEAFF. In DNA form, the CDR3 reads TGTGCCTGGAGTGTTGTATGGGACAGGGGGACTGAAGCTTTCTTT.

In this sample, this clone turned up once. V and J are TRBV25-1 and TRBJ2-1; 8 bases agree with TRBD1. The CDR3 has 16 residues. CDR1 is MGHDK, CDR2 SYGVNS, per germline. V shed 3 bases, J shed 5 bases, and the junction held 9 bases outside the gene matches. This CDR3 reads CASSDPDRGPNNEQFF. The CDR3 nucleotides read TGTGCCAGCAGTGACCCCGACAGGGGACCCAACAATGAGCAGTTCTTC.

The chain employs TRBV7-9 and TRBJ2-3; D uncertain. The germline V gene has CDR1 SEHNR and CDR2 FQNEAQ (reference sequence). The ends were cut back, 3 bases at V and 4 bases at J, with 11 bases in the middle. The CDR3 length is 14 residues. The CDR3 coding sequence is TGTGCCAGCAGCTTCCTGCTAGGATCAGATACGCAGTATTTT. Translating gives CASSFLLGSDTQYF.

The rearrangement joins TRBV19 to TRBJ2-5; 9 bases agree with TRBD1. Losses at the gene ends were 5 bases for V and 2 bases for J; bases not matched to a gene: 9. The CDR3 is 16 amino acids. Germline-derived CDR1 and CDR2 are LNHDA and SQIVND (reference sequence). CDR3 coding DNA: TGTGCCAGTAGTGCTCACCTGACAGGGGGTCAAGAGACCCAGTACTTC. It codes for CASSAHLTGGQETQYF.

V is TRBV19 and J is TRBJ2-3; 9 bases are shared with TRBD1. Per the germline V gene, CDR1 is LNHDA and CDR2 is SQIVND (reference sequence). The CDR3 length is 16 residues. V dropped 5 bases and J dropped 5; count of bases not matched to a gene: 11. The chain's CDR3 is CASSATSTGGKDTQYF. The CDR3 DNA reads TGTGCCAGTAGTGCAACTTCGACAGGGGGTAAAGATACGCAGTATTTT.

This clone was picked up one time. The chain is built from TRBV27 and TRBJ2-3; 14 bases are shared with TRBD2. Per the germline V gene, CDR1 is MNHEY and CDR2 is SMNVEV (reference sequence). The CDR3 sequence is 18 residues long. V shed 1 base and J 2 bases; nucleotides not matched to a gene: 5. The CDR3 region is CASSLFGLAGGSTDTQYF. The CDR3 nucleotides are TGTGCCAGCAGTTTATTCGGACTAGCGGGGGGATCCACAGATACGCAGTATTTT.

The sample holds one count of this clone. The chain combines TRBV5-1 with TRBJ2-1; TRBD1 agrees at 9 bases. Germline V gene lookup returns CDR1 SGHRS and CDR2 YFSETQ. The CDR3 is made up of 15 amino acids. Trimming cost V 4 bases and J 2 bases; bases outside gene matches: 4. CDR3 loop: CASSTGQGTYNEQFF. DNA of the CDR3: TGCGCCAGCAGCACCGGACAGGGGACCTACAATGAGCAGTTCTTC.

The chain joins TRBV5-4 to TRBJ2-7; D uncertain. Germline values: CDR1 SGHNT, CDR2 YYREEE (reference sequence). The length of the CDR3 is 13 residues. V was cut by 3 bases and J by 0 bases, with 7 bases left in between. The CDR3: CASSSRHSYEQYF. As DNA, the CDR3 is TGTGCCAGCAGCTCCCGACACTCCTACGAGCAGTACTTC.

The chain has TRBV9 and TRBJ1-1; 8 bases are shared with TRBD1. Germline assignment: CDR1 SGDLS and CDR2 YYNGEE. The ends lost 0 bases at V and 7 bases at J; junction bases unmatched: 8. The CDR3 is 15 residues long. CDR3 sequence reads: CASSVGPGTGDEAFF. DNA of the CDR3: TGTGCCAGCAGCGTAGGTCCCGGGACAGGAGATGAAGCTTTCTTT.

This clone came up once. J is TRBJ2-1 and V is TRBV6-5; 8 bases fit TRBD2. Germline trimming cut 0 bases from V and 9 bases from J; bases unmatched to any gene: 10. The CDR3 sequence is 16 residues long. The germline V gene has CDR1 MNHEY and CDR2 SVGAGI. DNA for the CDR3: TGTGCCAGCAGTTACTCGACGGGAGGGCCGAGGGGTGAGCAGTTCTTC. Amino acids: CASSYSTGGPRGEQFF.

The V gene is TRBV30, the J gene TRBJ2-3, with 8 bases that match TRBD1. Losses at the gene ends were 5 bases for V and 1 base for J; bases not matched to a gene: 5. Looked up from germline, CDR1 is GTSNPN and CDR2 is SVGIG (reference sequence). This CDR3 spans 14 amino acids. The CDR3 reads CAWGTGGGTDTQYF. CDR3 nucleotide sequence: TGTGCCTGGGGAACAGGGGGTGGCACAGATACGCAGTATTTT.

V is TRBV10-3 and J is TRBJ2-7; TRBD1 matches at 8 bases. The CDR3 totals 13 residues. Germline CDR1 and CDR2: ENHRY and SYGVKD. Trimming at V came to 6 bases and at J to 9 bases, leaving 10 bases not matched to a gene. CDR3 in amino acids: CAIRMTGEDGQYF. CDR3 bases: TGTGCCATCAGAATGACAGGGGAAGACGGGCAGTACTTC.

The chain is built from TRBV10-3 and TRBJ2-2, with 11 bases lining up with TRBD1. The CDR3 extends over 14 amino acids. After removal of 10 bases from V and 5 bases from J, the junction contained 6 bases not matched to a gene. Looked up from germline, CDR1 is ENHRY and CDR2 is SYGVKD. This CDR3 is CATSGTGGTGELFF. DNA of the CDR3: TGTGCCACTTCCGGGACAGGGGGGACCGGGGAGCTGTTTTTT.

A few counts support this clone. The V gene is TRBV5-4, the J gene TRBJ1-1, with unresolved D. The length of the CDR3 is 17 residues. Trimming stripped 0 bases from V and 0 bases from J, with 15 bases between. Germline values: CDR1 SGHNT, CDR2 YYREEE (reference sequence). The CDR3 DNA sequence: TGTGCCAGCAGCTTGGAAGGCAAGGTGGAGATGAACACTGAAGCTTTCTTT. Protein product: CASSLEGKVEMNTEAFF. The variable domain in full, completed from reference TRBV5-4 and TRBJ1-1, reads ETGVTQSPTHLIKTRGQQVTLRCSSQSGHNTVSWYQQALGQGPQFIFQYYREEENGRGNFPPRFSGLQFPNYSSELNVNALELDDSALYLCASSLEGKVEMNTEAFFGQGTRLTVV.

This chain links TRBV4-1 with TRBJ2-1; 11 bases align to TRBD2. V lost 4 bases, J lost 6 bases, and 8 bases stayed unmatched. CDR3 length: 16 residues. The germline gives CDR1 MGHRA, CDR2 YSYEKL. CDR3 bases: TGCGCCAGCAGCCGGACGGGACTAGCGGCAACCAATGAGCAGTTCTTC. Translation: CASSRTGLAATNEQFF.

A single count supports this clone. V and J are TRBV12-5 and TRBJ2-2; D perhaps matches TRBD2 (5 bases). The CDR3 runs to 14 residues. V gave up 6 bases and J gave up 2 bases, with 10 bases separating them. CDR1 LGHNT and CDR2 FRNRAP come from the germline V gene. The CDR3 DNA sequence: TGTGCTAGTGGACCCGGGGTAAACACCGGGGAGCTGTTTTTT. This sequence encodes CASGPGVNTGELFF.

The chain carries TRBV5-4 and TRBJ2-7; TRBD1 matches at 9 bases. In germline, CDR1 is SGHNT, CDR2 YYREEE (reference sequence). There are 16 residues in the CDR3. Trimming removed 4 bases from V and 2 bases from J; junction bases left unmatched: 10. The CDR3 here is CASSVSGTGTPYEQYF. The CDR3, as DNA: TGTGCCAGCAGCGTTTCCGGGACAGGGACTCCCTACGAGCAGTACTTC.